This T cell receptor beta chain comes out of a study of human T cells and chemical hapten exposure. MiXCR, applied by TCRdb to the RACE reads, yields one record per CDR3 protein. The sample shows 100,000 or so distinct CDR3 sequences, approximately 36% of them seen only once. Germline-derived CDR1 and CDR2 are SGDLS and YYNGEE. V lost 4 bases and J 6 bases, leaving 14 bases between the germline ends. This CDR3 is built from 14 residues. Described time point: patch test 3, about 24 weeks after DPC sensitization. Treatment in this sample: therapeutic diphenylcyclopropenone sensitization with weekly scalp DPC.

The chain carries TRBV9 and TRBJ2-1, with D uncertain. The sample consisted of whole blood, taken in connection with sensitization to the hapten diphenylcyclopropenone (DPC). The receptor was derived from a middle-aged man with alopecia areata. Some clones in this sample may be carry-over from other donors' samples. The CDR3 DNA follows: TGTGCCAGCAGCCCCCCCGGAAACTCCAATGAGCAGTTCTTC. Amino acids: CASSPPGNSNEQFF.